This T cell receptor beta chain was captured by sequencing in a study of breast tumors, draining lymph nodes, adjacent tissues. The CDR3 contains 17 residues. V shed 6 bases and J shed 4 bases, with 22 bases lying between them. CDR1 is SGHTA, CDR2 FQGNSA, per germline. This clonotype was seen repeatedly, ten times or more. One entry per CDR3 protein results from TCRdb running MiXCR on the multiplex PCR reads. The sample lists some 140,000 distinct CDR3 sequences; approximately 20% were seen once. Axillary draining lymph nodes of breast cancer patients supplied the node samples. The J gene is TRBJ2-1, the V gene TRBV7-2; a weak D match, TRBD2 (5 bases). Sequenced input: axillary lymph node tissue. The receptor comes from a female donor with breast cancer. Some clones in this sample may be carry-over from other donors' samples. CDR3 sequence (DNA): TGTGCCAGCAGTCAAGAGGCCCCGGGGTTTGGGTACAATGAGCAGTTCTTC. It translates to CASSQEAPGFGYNEQFF.